One sample yielded the 27 T cell receptor beta chains listed below, sequenced in a study of control samples from healthy donors and cancer patients. The data were produced by immunoSEQ multiplex PCR, yet TCRdb's version contains in-frame clones alone and is incomplete. There are 84,000 or so clones in the sample; 91% occur only once, and approximately 14% lies in the top ten. Sequenced sample: blood. The source is a man aged 25 to 45 in good health.

The rearrangement uses TRBV19 and TRBJ1-1; 9 bases fit TRBD1. The CDR3 spans 12 residues. V lost 9 bases, J lost 3 bases, and 2 bases stayed unmatched. Germline CDR1 is LNHDA and CDR2 is SQIVND (reference sequence). The CDR3 loop is CASRDRDTEAFF. The CDR3 coding sequence is TGTGCCAGCAGGGACAGGGACACTGAAGCTTTCTTT.

The V and J genes are TRBV9 and TRBJ2-3, with 7 bases identical to TRBD2. J lost 2 bases, V lost 3 bases, and 6 bases had no gene match. CDR1 and CDR2 (germline): SGDLS, YYNGEE. The CDR3 length is 15 residues. The CDR3 loop is CASSDPSGDTDTQYF. The CDR3 DNA is TGTGCCAGCAGCGATCCAAGCGGGGACACAGATACGCAGTATTTT.

The CDR3 sequence: CASSQVSNTEAFF. CDR3 bases: TGTGCCAGCAGCCAGGTCTCGAACACTGAAGCTTTCTTT. V is TRBV9 and J is TRBJ1-1, with D hard to call. The CDR3 is 13 residues long. CDR1 is SGDLS and CDR2 is YYNGEE in the germline V gene. Trimming cost V 4 bases and J 1 base, with 8 bases left between them.

This clone was counted only a few times. The chain joins TRBV6-5 to TRBJ1-5; the D gene is possibly TRBD1 (5 bases). The germline V gene has CDR1 MNHEY and CDR2 SVGAGI. V dropped 5 bases and J dropped 2 bases, with 13 bases sitting between them. The CDR3 runs to 15 residues. The CDR3 reads CASSPRSGGNQPQHF. Here the CDR3 DNA reads TGTGCCAGCAGTCCGCGTTCGGGGGGCAATCAGCCCCAGCATTTT.

The CDR3 protein is CASSLGNFYGYTF. Written as DNA, the CDR3 is TGTGCCAGCAGTTTGGGGAACTTCTATGGCTACACCTTC. The chain uses TRBV12-3 or TRBV12-4 and TRBJ1-2; D remains ambiguous. The V gene lost 3 bases and the J gene lost 4 bases, with 9 bases spanning the gap. The CDR3 consists of 13 residues.

In DNA, the CDR3 is TGTGCCAGCAGTTTAGGTTCTTTTGGCTACACCTTC. Translated, it gives CASSLGSFGYTF. The rearrangement joins TRBV12-3 or TRBV12-4 to TRBJ1-2; D ambiguous. This CDR3 spans 12 amino acids. Trimming shortened V by 1 base and J by 7 bases, and 7 bases separated the two germline ends.

The chain employs TRBV2 and TRBJ1-2; D unclear. V was shortened by 6 bases and J by 7 bases, with 15 bases between the two germline ends. The CDR3 length is 13 residues. The V gene's germline CDR1 is SNHLY and CDR2 FYNNEI. The CDR3 here is CASRVALEGGYTF. In DNA form, the CDR3 reads TGTGCCAGCAGGGTTGCACTCGAGGGTGGCTACACCTTC.

The chain uses TRBV5-1 and TRBJ1-1; TRBD1 agrees at 10 bases. Trimming took 0 bases from V and 7 from J; bases not matched to a gene: 9. Germline loops: CDR1 SGHRS, CDR2 YFSETQ. This CDR3 is built from 16 residues. The CDR3 coding sequence is TGCGCCAGCAGCTTGGCCTCGACAGGGGGCGCGTTTGAAGCTTTCTTT. Protein product: CASSLASTGGAFEAFF. Based on the CDR3 plus reference TRBV5-1 and TRBJ1-1, the full variable domain is KAGVTQTPRYLIKTRGQQVTLSCSPISGHRSVSWYQQTPGQGLQFLFEYFSETQRNKGNFPGRFSGRQFSNSRSEMNVSTLELGDSALYLCASSLASTGGAFEAFFGQGTRLTVV.

V usage is TRBV27 and J usage is TRBJ1-1; D is ambiguous. The V gene's germline CDR1 is MNHEY and CDR2 SMNVEV (reference sequence). Trimming shortened V by 6 bases and J by 4 bases, and 12 bases separated the two germline ends. The CDR3 is 13 amino acids. CDR3 sequence: CASSSTLGTEAFF. The CDR3 DNA follows: TGTGCCAGCAGCTCCACTCTGGGCACTGAAGCTTTCTTT.

This chain joins TRBV11-2 and TRBJ2-1, with TRBD2 as a possible D gene (5 bases). CDR1 SGHAT and CDR2 FQNNGV come from the germline V gene. This CDR3 comprises 16 residues. V dropped 1 base and J dropped 6 bases, with 16 bases sitting between them. The CDR3 DNA follows: TGTGCCAGCAGCTTAGCAGGTGCGCGGGTCCCCAATGAGCAGTTCTTC. Translating it yields CASSLAGARVPNEQFF. Looking up the rest from reference TRBV11-2 and TRBJ2-1 gives the full variable domain: EAGVAQSPRYKIIEKRQSVAFWCNPISGHATLYWYQQILGQGPKLLIQFQNNGVVDDSQLPKDRFSAERLKGVDSTLKIQPAKLEDSAVYLCASSLAGARVPNEQFFGPGTRLTVL.

The rearrangement uses TRBV5-3 and TRBJ1-2; no reliable D call. TRBV5-3 is labeled an ORF, and its function is uncertain. CDR3 length: 16 amino acids. Between the trimmed V and J ends, which lost 0 bases and 3 bases, there was a span of 15 bases. CDR3: CARSLVICGYYYGYTF. CDR3 DNA: TGTGCCAGAAGCTTGGTTATCTGTGGGTACTACTATGGCTACACCTTC.

The chain has TRBV6-1 and TRBJ2-7; possible D gene TRBD1, 5 bases. This CDR3 has 15 amino acids. V lost 2 bases to trimming and J lost 3 bases, with 14 bases between them. The germline V gene encodes CDR1 MNHNS and CDR2 SASEGT. CDR3 amino acids: CASSEPRVTDYEQYF. The CDR3 bases are TGTGCCAGCAGTGAACCCCGGGTGACAGACTACGAGCAGTACTTC.

This chain links TRBV4-3 with TRBJ1-3; no clear D. In germline, CDR1 is LGHNA, CDR2 YSLEER. The germline V and J ends were trimmed by 0 bases and 4 bases, with 10 bases remaining between them. This CDR3 is built from 15 residues. The CDR3 DNA sequence: TGCGCCAGCAGCCAAGACCCTGGCTTCGGAAACACCATATATTTT. Translated: CASSQDPGFGNTIYF.

The rearrangement links TRBV6-5 to TRBJ1-2; D call uncertain. Trimming stripped 5 bases from V and 2 bases from J, with 15 bases between. The CDR3 has 15 residues. Germline V gene data show CDR1 as MNHEY and CDR2 as SVGAGI. The DNA for the CDR3 is TGTGCCAGCAGTCCGGGCAGTCTGGGAAACTATGGCTACACCTTC. Protein: CASSPGSLGNYGYTF.

The genes are TRBV7-2 and TRBJ2-2; D is uncertain. Per germline, CDR1 SGHTA and CDR2 FQGNSA. This CDR3 has 15 residues. Trimming pared 6 bases from V and 0 bases from J, leaving 11 bases between. The chain's CDR3 is CASRSRQTNTGELFF. As DNA, the CDR3 is TGTGCCAGCAGGTCCCGACAAACGAACACCGGGGAGCTGTTTTTT.

This chain joins TRBV5-6 and TRBJ1-3, with D possibly matching TRBD1 (6 bases). Germline assignment: CDR1 SGHDT and CDR2 YYEEEE. This CDR3 has 15 amino acids. V was pared by 3 bases and J by 4 bases, with 14 bases between. The CDR3 reads CASSSADSSGNTIYF. Written as DNA, the CDR3 is TGTGCCAGCAGCTCCGCGGACAGCTCCGGAAACACCATATATTTT.

The chain uses TRBV6-5 and TRBJ2-7; possibly TRBD2 for D (5 bases). CDR1 and CDR2 (germline): MNHEY, SVGAGI. Deletions cut 6 bases from V and 0 bases from J, with 9 bases between. The CDR3 length is 13 residues. CDR3 nucleotides: TGTGCCAGCAGGGAGGAGAGCTCCTACGAGCAGTACTTC. This translates into CASREESSYEQYF.

This clone was counted a few times. The chain uses TRBV5-1 and TRBJ1-6, with D hard to call. This CDR3 has 14 amino acids. Trimming took off 3 bases at V and 9 bases at J, with 13 bases between the two ends. Per germline, CDR1 SGHRS and CDR2 YFSETQ. In nucleotides, the CDR3 is TGCGCCAGCAGCTCGGACCCACCTAGTTCACCCCTCCACTTT. Amino acid sequence: CASSSDPPSSPLHF.

This clone came up a few times. V gene TRBV6-5 combines with J gene TRBJ1-2; tentative D call: TRBD1 (5 bases). This CDR3 is built from 14 residues. V was clipped by 2 bases and J by 8 bases, with 15 bases between them. Germline assignment: CDR1 MNHEY and CDR2 SVGAGI. The CDR3 loop reads CASSYQRQPGGYTF. CDR3 nucleotide sequence: TGTGCCAGCAGTTACCAACGACAGCCTGGAGGCTACACCTTC.

This clone was seen a handful of times. The chain is built from TRBV18 and TRBJ2-7; 8 bases agree with TRBD2. The J segment lost 3 bases and the V segment lost 0 bases, leaving 13 bases of the junction unmatched. CDR1 and CDR2 from the germline V gene are KGHSH and LQKENI. The CDR3 totals 18 residues. The CDR3 region is CASSPPSRGVIGYYEQYF. DNA of the CDR3: TGTGCCAGCTCACCACCTTCGCGGGGGGTCATTGGGTACTACGAGCAGTACTTC.

This sequence joins TRBV4-1 and TRBJ1-1; 8 nucleotides align to TRBD1. CDR1 and CDR2 (germline): MGHRA, YSYEKL. The trim removed 0 bases at V and 3 bases at J, leaving 12 bases unmatched. The CDR3 runs 18 residues. The CDR3 sequence: CASSQEEDRVDLDTEAFF. The CDR3 DNA reads as TGCGCCAGCAGCCAAGAAGAGGACAGGGTTGATTTGGACACTGAAGCTTTCTTT.

The chain has TRBV6-2 or TRBV6-3 and TRBJ2-7, with TRBD2 matching 7 bases. V lost 5 bases and J lost 4; bases outside the gene matches: 11. From germline, CDR1 is MNHEY and CDR2 SVGEGT. The CDR3 has 15 amino acids. CDR3 loop: CASSDGAGRGYEQYF. The CDR3 DNA sequence: TGTGCCAGCAGTGACGGAGCGGGGCGCGGATACGAGCAGTACTTC.

The chain joins TRBV18 to TRBJ2-1; D is unclear. The CDR3 contains 13 residues. Per the germline V gene, CDR1 is KGHSH and CDR2 is LQKENI. The ends were cut back, 3 bases at V and 8 bases at J, with 11 bases in the middle. This chain's CDR3 is CASSPRDSYEQFF. As DNA, the CDR3 is TGTGCCAGCTCACCCCGAGACTCCTATGAGCAGTTCTTC.

This chain connects TRBV4-3 to TRBJ2-7; no clear D. Germline V gene data show CDR1 as LGHNA and CDR2 as YSLEER. The CDR3 extends over 15 amino acids. Trimming took off 2 bases at V and 5 bases at J, with 16 bases between the two ends. The CDR3 is CASSQRALRADEQYF. CDR3 nucleotide sequence: TGCGCCAGCAGCCAACGAGCGCTCCGGGCCGACGAGCAGTACTTC.

The chain carries TRBV5-6 and TRBJ2-7, with 8 bases matching TRBD1. V dropped 0 bases and J dropped 2; count of bases not matched to a gene: 4. CDR3 length: 15 amino acids. Looked up from germline, CDR1 is SGHDT and CDR2 is YYEEEE. DNA of the CDR3: TGTGCCAGCAGCTTGGCCCAGGGGGCGACCTACGAGCAGTACTTC. Protein sequence: CASSLAQGATYEQYF.

The chain couples TRBV19 to TRBJ2-7; TRBD2 agrees at 10 bases. CDR1 is LNHDA, CDR2 SQIVND, per germline (reference sequence). J gave up 5 bases and V 6 bases, and 16 bases lay outside the gene matches. This CDR3 region has 17 residues. CDR3 loop: CASSPVMASGSGNEQYF. The CDR3 DNA reads as TGTGCCAGTAGCCCAGTTATGGCTAGCGGGAGTGGCAACGAGCAGTACTTC.

The gene calls are TRBV30 and TRBJ1-6, with no clear D. Trimming left V 2 bases short and J 7 bases short, with 18 bases between. CDR1 is GTSNPN, CDR2 SVGIG, per germline (reference sequence). The CDR3 spans 16 residues. The CDR3 DNA reads as TGTGCCTGGAGTCTGTATGGGTCCGGAGTAAATTCACCCCTCCACTTT. Encoded protein: CAWSLYGSGVNSPLHF.